The 15 T cell receptor beta chains listed next were all sequenced from one sample in a study of T cells in tuberculosis. TCRdb keeps only in-frame clones here, not all; method: immunoSEQ multiplex PCR. This table has approximately 30,000 clones, about 90% appearing once. Sequenced input: PBMCs. The origin of the receptors is a donor between 10 and 35 years old with latent tuberculosis or without tuberculosis infection. Some clones in this sample may be carry-over from other donors' samples.

V is TRBV2 and J is TRBJ1-3; D unresolved. The CDR3 loop spans 15 amino acids. The V gene lost 8 bases and the J gene lost 0 bases, with 14 bases spanning the gap. Germline CDR1 SNHLY, CDR2 FYNNEI. CDR3 nucleotide sequence: TGTGCCAGCGGCAGCGCCCCCTTCTCTGGAAACACCATATATTTT. Protein sequence: CASGSAPFSGNTIYF.

This chain uses TRBV6-5 with TRBJ1-1, with 8 nucleotides matching TRBD1. Looked up from germline, CDR1 is MNHEY and CDR2 is SVGAGI. The J segment lost 11 bases and the V segment lost 0 bases, leaving 14 bases of the junction unmatched. This CDR3 contains 16 residues. CDR3 DNA sequence: TGTGCCAGCAGTTACTCAGCCCGGGACAGGAGGCTCCAGGCTTTCTTT. Amino acid sequence: CASSYSARDRRLQAFF.

This clone was counted a single time. The gene calls are TRBV11-2 and TRBJ2-7; 8 bases line up with TRBD2. The trim removed 4 bases at V and 3 bases at J, leaving 20 bases unmatched. The CDR3 length is 19 residues. Looked up from germline, CDR1 is SGHAT and CDR2 is FQNNGV. CDR3 region: CASSSDSDLLAGFIYEQYF. The CDR3 bases are TGTGCCAGCAGCTCCGACTCAGACCTCTTAGCGGGATTTATCTACGAGCAGTACTTC.

The gene calls are TRBV5-6 and TRBJ2-7; tentative D call: TRBD2 (6 bases). The germline V and J ends were trimmed by 0 bases and 2 bases, with 12 bases remaining between them. The CDR3 length is 15 residues. The germline CDR1 and CDR2 sequences are SGHDT and YYEEEE. The CDR3 sequence: CASSLAGREAYEQYF. In DNA form, the CDR3 reads TGTGCCAGCAGCTTGGCAGGAAGGGAGGCCTACGAGCAGTACTTC.

J is TRBJ2-2 and V is TRBV6-5; the match to TRBD2 covers 10 bases. Germline V gene data show CDR1 as MNHEY and CDR2 as SVGAGI. The CDR3 loop spans 15 amino acids. Germline trimming cut 8 bases from V and 5 bases from J; bases unmatched to any gene: 8. The CDR3 sequence: CASGLAGGRTGELFF. The CDR3 DNA reads TGTGCCAGCGGATTAGCGGGGGGACGGACCGGGGAGCTGTTTTTT.

The CDR3 loop is CASSLTSTYEQYF. The CDR3 DNA reads as TGTGCCAGCAGCTTAACTAGCACCTACGAGCAGTACTTC. V gene TRBV7-8 combines with J gene TRBJ2-7; a weak D match, TRBD2 (6 bases). V was trimmed by 2 bases and J by 2 bases, leaving 7 bases between them. The germline CDR1 and CDR2 sequences are SGHVS and FQNEAQ. This CDR3 contains 13 residues.

CDR3 residues: CASSIGGGLANYGYTF. For the CDR3, the DNA is TGTGCCAGTAGTATCGGTGGAGGTTTAGCTAACTATGGCTACACCTTC. The chain has TRBV19 and TRBJ1-2; D is ambiguous. The CDR3 runs to 16 residues. Trimming took 3 bases from V and 0 from J, leaving 14 bases between them. Germline CDR1 LNHDA, CDR2 SQIVND (reference sequence).

This sequence joins TRBV7-7 and TRBJ2-7; 7 nucleotides agree with TRBD2. CDR1 and CDR2 from the germline V gene are SSHAT and FNYEAQ (reference sequence). This CDR3 is built from 15 residues. V trimming: 0 bases; J trimming: 0 bases; junction bases outside the gene matches: 2. The CDR3 sequence: CASSLAAGASYEQYF. CDR3 coding DNA: TGTGCCAGCAGCTTAGCGGCGGGAGCCTCCTACGAGCAGTACTTC.

J is TRBJ2-6 and V is TRBV6-1; D unresolved. The germline V and J ends were trimmed by 3 bases and 2 bases, with 2 bases remaining between them. The CDR3 sequence is 13 residues long. The germline V gene has CDR1 MNHNS and CDR2 SASEGT. The CDR3 reads CASSDTGANVLTF. The CDR3 DNA reads as TGTGCCAGCAGTGATACTGGGGCCAACGTCCTGACTTTC.

The gene calls are TRBV15 and TRBJ2-7; 15 bases map to TRBD2. V was pared by 3 bases and J by 5 bases, with 5 bases of the junction left unmatched. CDR3 length equals 16 residues. CDR1 and CDR2 (germline): LNHNV, YYDKDF (reference sequence). In DNA, the CDR3 is TGTGCCACCAGCAGGAGGACTAGCGGGAGGGCCGACGAGCAGTACTTC. The encoded protein is CATSRRTSGRADEQYF.

V is TRBV28 and J is TRBJ2-1; TRBD2 aligns across 7 bases. The length of the CDR3 is 15 residues. J was trimmed by 5 bases and V by 2 bases; bases with no gene match: 6. Germline V CDR1 and CDR2: MDHEN, SYDVKM. Here the CDR3 DNA reads TGTGCCAGCAGTTTAGCGGGAGAAGGTGACAATGAGCAGTTCTTC. Its translation is CASSLAGEGDNEQFF. Filled out from reference TRBV28 and TRBJ2-1, the complete variable domain reads DVKVTQSSRYLVKRTGEKVFLECVQDMDHENMFWYRQDPGLGLRLIYFSYDVKMKEKGDIPEGYSVSREKKERFSLILESASTNQTSMYLCASSLAGEGDNEQFFGPGTRLTVL.

This chain joins TRBV11-2 and TRBJ2-7; 11 bases are a match to TRBD2. V shed 3 bases, J shed 0 bases, and the junction held 1 base outside the gene matches. This CDR3 contains 15 residues. The germline CDR1 and CDR2 sequences are SGHAT and FQNNGV. The CDR3 DNA is TGTGCCAGCAGCTTTGGACTAGCGGGCTCCTACGAGCAGTACTTC. Its translation is CASSFGLAGSYEQYF.

The V call is TRBV5-1, the J call TRBJ2-7, with 9 bases identical to TRBD1. From germline, CDR1 is SGHRS and CDR2 YFSETQ. The CDR3 has 16 residues. V shed 2 bases, J shed 3 bases, and the junction held 9 bases outside the gene matches. The CDR3: CASSFNRGRKSYEQYF. The CDR3 nucleotides are TGCGCCAGCAGCTTTAACAGGGGGCGGAAGAGCTACGAGCAGTACTTC.

The chain carries TRBV7-8 and TRBJ1-1; D remains ambiguous. Trimming left V 5 bases short and J 4 bases short, with 8 bases between. Germline V CDR1 and CDR2: SGHVS, FQNEAQ. This CDR3 has 12 residues. CDR3 DNA: TGTGCCAGCAGCGAAGGGAGCACTGAAGCTTTCTTT. Translation: CASSEGSTEAFF.

The gene calls are TRBV13 and TRBJ2-2; D is undetermined. Germline V gene lookup returns CDR1 PRHDT and CDR2 FYEKMQ (reference sequence). This CDR3 is 12 amino acids long. The V and J ends lost 3 bases and 6 bases respectively, with 5 bases between them. CDR3: CASSLESGELFF. CDR3 bases: TGTGCCAGCAGCTTGGAGTCCGGGGAGCTGTTTTTT.